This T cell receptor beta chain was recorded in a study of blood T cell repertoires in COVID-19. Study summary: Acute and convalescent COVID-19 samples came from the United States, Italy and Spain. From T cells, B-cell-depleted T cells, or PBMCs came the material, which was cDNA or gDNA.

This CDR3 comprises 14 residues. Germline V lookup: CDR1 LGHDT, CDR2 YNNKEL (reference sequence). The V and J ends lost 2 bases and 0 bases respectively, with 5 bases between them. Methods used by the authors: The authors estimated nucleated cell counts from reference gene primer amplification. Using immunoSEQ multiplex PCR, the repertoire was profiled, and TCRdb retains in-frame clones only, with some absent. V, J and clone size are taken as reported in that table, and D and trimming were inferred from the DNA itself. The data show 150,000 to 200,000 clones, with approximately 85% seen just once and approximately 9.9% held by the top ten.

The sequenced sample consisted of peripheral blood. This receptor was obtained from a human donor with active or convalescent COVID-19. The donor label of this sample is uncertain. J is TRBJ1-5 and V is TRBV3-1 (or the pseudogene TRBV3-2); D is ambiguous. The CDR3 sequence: CASSQLYSNQPQHF. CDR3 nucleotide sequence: TGTGCCAGCAGCCAACTCTATAGCAATCAGCCCCAGCATTTT.